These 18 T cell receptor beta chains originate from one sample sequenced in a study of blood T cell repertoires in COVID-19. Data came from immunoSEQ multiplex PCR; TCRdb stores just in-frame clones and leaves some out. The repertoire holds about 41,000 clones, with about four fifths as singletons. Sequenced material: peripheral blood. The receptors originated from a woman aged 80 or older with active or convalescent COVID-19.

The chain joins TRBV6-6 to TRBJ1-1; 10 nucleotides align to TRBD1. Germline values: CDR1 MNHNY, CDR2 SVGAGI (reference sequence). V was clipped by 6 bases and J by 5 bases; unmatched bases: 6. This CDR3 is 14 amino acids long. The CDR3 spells CASSRDRGGTEAFF. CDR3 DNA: TGTGCCAGCAGCCGGGACAGGGGTGGAACTGAAGCTTTCTTT.

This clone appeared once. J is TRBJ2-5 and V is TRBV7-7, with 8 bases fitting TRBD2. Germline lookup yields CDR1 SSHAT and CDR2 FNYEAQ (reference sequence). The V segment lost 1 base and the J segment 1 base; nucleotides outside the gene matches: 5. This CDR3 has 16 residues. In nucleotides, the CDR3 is TGTGCCAGCAGCTTAGGGCTAGCGGGCTCCCAAGAGACCCAGTACTTC. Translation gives CASSLGLAGSQETQYF.

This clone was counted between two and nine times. The CDR3 spells CASKVNRDYYEQYF. In DNA, the CDR3 is TGTGCCAGCAAAGTAAACCGGGACTACTACGAGCAGTACTTC. The V call is TRBV27, the J call TRBJ2-7; TRBD2 matches at 7 bases. Trimming removed 7 bases from V and 3 bases from J; junction bases left unmatched: 9. The CDR3 is made up of 14 amino acids. The V gene's germline CDR1 is MNHEY and CDR2 SMNVEV (reference sequence).

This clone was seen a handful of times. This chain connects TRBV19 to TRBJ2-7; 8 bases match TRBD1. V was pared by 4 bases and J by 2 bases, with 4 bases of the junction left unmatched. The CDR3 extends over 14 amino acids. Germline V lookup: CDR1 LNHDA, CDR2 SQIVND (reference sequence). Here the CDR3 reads CASSTGTGTYEQYF. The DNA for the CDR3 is TGTGCCAGTAGTACCGGGACAGGTACCTACGAGCAGTACTTC.

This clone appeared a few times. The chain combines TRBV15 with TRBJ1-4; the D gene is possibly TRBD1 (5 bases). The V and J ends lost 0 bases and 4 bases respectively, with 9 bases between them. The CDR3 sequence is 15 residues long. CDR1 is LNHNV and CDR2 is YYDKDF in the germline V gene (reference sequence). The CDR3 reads CATSRDRQGNEKLFF. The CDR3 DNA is TGTGCCACCAGCAGAGATCGGCAGGGTAATGAAAAACTGTTTTTT.

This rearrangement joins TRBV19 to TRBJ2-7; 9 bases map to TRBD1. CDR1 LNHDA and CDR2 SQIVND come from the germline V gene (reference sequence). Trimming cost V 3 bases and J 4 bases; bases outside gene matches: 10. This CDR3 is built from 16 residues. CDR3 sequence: CASSIISGQGRYEQYF. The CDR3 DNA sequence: TGTGCCAGTAGTATTATCTCGGGACAGGGAAGGTACGAGCAGTACTTC.

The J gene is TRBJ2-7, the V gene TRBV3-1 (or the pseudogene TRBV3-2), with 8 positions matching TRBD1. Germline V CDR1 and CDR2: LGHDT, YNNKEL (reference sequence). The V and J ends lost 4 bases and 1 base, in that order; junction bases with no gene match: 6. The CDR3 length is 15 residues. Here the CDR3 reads CASSRSGTGSYEQYF. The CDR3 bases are TGTGCCAGCAGCCGATCCGGGACAGGTTCCTACGAGCAGTACTTC.

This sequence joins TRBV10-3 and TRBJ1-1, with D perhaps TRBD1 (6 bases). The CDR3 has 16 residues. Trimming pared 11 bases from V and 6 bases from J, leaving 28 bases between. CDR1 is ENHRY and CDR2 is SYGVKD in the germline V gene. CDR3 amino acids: CAAVRGAGGAWSEAFF. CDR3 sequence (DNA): TGTGCCGCGGTGCGGGGGGCGGGGGGCGCGTGGTCTGAAGCTTTCTTT.

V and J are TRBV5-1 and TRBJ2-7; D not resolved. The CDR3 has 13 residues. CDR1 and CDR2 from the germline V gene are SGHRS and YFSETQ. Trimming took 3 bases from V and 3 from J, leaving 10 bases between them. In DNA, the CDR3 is TGCGCCAGCAGCTCAACTACGAACTACGAGCAGTACTTC. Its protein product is CASSSTTNYEQYF.

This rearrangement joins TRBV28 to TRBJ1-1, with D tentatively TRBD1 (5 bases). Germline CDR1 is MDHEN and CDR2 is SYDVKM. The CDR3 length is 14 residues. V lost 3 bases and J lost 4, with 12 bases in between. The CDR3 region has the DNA TGTGCCAGCAGTTTTGCCCTCCAGGGCACTGAAGCTTTCTTT. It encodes CASSFALQGTEAFF.

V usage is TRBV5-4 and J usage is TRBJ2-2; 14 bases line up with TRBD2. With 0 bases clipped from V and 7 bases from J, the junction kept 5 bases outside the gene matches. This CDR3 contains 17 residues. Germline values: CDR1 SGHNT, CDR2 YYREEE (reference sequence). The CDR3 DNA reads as TGTGCCAGCAGCTTGGGGGGACTAGCGGGAGATAGCGGGGAGCTGTTTTTT. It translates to CASSLGGLAGDSGELFF. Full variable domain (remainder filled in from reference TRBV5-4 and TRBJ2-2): ETGVTQSPTHLIKTRGQQVTLRCSSQSGHNTVSWYQQALGQGPQFIFQYYREEENGRGNFPPRFSGLQFPNYSSELNVNALELDDSALYLCASSLGGLAGDSGELFFGEGSRLTVL.

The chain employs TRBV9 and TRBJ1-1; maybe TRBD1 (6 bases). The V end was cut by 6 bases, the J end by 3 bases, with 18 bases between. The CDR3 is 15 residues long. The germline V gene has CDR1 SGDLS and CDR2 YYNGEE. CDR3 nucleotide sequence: TGTGCCAGCAAACTGTTCCCAGGGGCAGACACTGAAGCTTTCTTT. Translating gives CASKLFPGADTEAFF.

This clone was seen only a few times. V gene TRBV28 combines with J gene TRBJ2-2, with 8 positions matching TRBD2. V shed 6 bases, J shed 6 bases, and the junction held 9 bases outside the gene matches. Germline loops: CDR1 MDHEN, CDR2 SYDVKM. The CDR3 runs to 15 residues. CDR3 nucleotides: TGTGCCAGCAGCCCGGGACTAGTAGCGCCCGGGGAGCTGTTTTTT. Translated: CASSPGLVAPGELFF.

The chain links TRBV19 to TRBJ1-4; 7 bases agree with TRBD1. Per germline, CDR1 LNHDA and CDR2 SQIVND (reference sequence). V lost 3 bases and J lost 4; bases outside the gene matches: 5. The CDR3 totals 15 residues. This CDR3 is CASSIDRAGNEKLFF. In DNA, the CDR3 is TGTGCCAGTAGTATTGACAGGGCCGGTAATGAAAAACTGTTTTTT.

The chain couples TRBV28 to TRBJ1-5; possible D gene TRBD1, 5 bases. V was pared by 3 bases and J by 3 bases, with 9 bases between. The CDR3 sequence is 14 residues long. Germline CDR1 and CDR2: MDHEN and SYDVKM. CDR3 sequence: CASSLGGSNQPQHF. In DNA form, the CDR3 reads TGTGCCAGCAGTTTGGGGGGGTCCAATCAGCCCCAGCATTTT.

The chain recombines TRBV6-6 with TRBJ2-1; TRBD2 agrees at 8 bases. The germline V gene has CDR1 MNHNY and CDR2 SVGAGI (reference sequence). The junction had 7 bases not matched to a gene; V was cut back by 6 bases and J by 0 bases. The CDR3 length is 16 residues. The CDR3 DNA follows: TGTGCCAGCAGAACGAGCGGGAGTGGCTCCTACAATGAGCAGTTCTTC. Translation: CASRTSGSGSYNEQFF.

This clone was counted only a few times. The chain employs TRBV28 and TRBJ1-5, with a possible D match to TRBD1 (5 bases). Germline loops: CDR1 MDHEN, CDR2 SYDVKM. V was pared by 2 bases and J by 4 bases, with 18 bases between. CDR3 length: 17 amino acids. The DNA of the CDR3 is TGTGCCAGCAGTTTAAGAATTTGGAGGGACCTAAATCAGCCCCAGCATTTT. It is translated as CASSLRIWRDLNQPQHF.

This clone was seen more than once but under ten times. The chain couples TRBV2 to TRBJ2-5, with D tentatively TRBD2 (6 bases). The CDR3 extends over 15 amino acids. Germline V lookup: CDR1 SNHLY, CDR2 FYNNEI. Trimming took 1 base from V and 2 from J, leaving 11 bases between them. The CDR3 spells CASSEGLAHQETQYF. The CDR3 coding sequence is TGTGCCAGCAGTGAAGGTCTAGCGCATCAAGAGACCCAGTACTTC.